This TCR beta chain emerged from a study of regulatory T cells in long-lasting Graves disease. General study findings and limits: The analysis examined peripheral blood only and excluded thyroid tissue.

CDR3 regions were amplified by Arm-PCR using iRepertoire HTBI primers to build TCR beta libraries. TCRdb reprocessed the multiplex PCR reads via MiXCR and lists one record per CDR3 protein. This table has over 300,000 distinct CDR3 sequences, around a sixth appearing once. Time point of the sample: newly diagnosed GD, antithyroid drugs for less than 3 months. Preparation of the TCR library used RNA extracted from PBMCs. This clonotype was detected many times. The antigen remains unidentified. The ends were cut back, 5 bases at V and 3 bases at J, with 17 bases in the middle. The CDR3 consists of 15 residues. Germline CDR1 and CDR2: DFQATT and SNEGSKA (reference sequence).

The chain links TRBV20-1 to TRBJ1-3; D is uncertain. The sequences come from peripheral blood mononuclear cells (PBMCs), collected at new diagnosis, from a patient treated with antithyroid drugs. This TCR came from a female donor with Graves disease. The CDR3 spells CSAVSQEWRGNTIYF. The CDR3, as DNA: TGCAGTGCTGTATCCCAAGAGTGGCGTGGAAACACCATATATTTT.